This entry lists 21 T cell receptor beta chains sequenced from one sample in a study of cytomegalovirus exposure and HLA in healthy donors. It was with 60 Vbeta and 13 Jbeta primers that the PCR ran. TCRdb keeps only in-frame clones here, not all; method: immunoSEQ multiplex PCR. The sample records about 120,000 clones, less than 65% being singletons. The sequencing sample was made of PBMCs. Receptors originate from a man in his forties or fifties in good health and CMV-seropositive.

The V and J genes are TRBV7-8 and TRBJ2-2; 7 bases are a match to TRBD2. The V gene end was trimmed by 4 bases and the J gene end by 2 bases; junction bases not matched to a gene: 7. From germline, CDR1 is SGHVS and CDR2 FQNEAQ. This CDR3 contains 16 residues. The CDR3 here is CASSSQGLPNTGELFF. Written as DNA, the CDR3 is TGTGCCAGCAGCTCCCAGGGACTACCTAACACCGGGGAGCTGTTTTTT.

The chain uses TRBV15 and TRBJ1-1, with 8 bases matching TRBD1. CDR1 and CDR2 (germline): LNHNV, YYDKDF (reference sequence). The CDR3 covers 13 residues. The trim removed 3 bases at V and 5 bases at J, leaving 2 bases unmatched. CDR3 DNA: TGTGCCACCAGCAGGCAGGGGGCAACTGAAGCTTTCTTT. As protein: CATSRQGATEAFF.

The rearrangement uses TRBV10-3 and TRBJ1-5, with TRBD1 as a possible D gene (5 bases). The germline V and J ends were trimmed by 6 bases and 7 bases, with 10 bases remaining between them. The germline CDR1 and CDR2 sequences are ENHRY and SYGVKD. CDR3 length equals 12 residues. The CDR3 DNA sequence: TGTGCCATCAGCGCGGGGGACCAGCCCCAGCATTTT. This translates into CAISAGDQPQHF.

The gene calls are TRBV2 and TRBJ2-7, with 14 bases matching TRBD2. V was clipped by 5 bases and J by 4 bases; unmatched bases: 1. The germline V gene encodes CDR1 SNHLY and CDR2 FYNNEI. The CDR3 has 14 residues. The CDR3 coding sequence is TGTGCCAGCAGTTGGACTAGCGGGGGGTACGAGCAGTACTTC. Its protein is CASSWTSGGYEQYF.

The rearrangement joins TRBV6-1 to TRBJ1-1; 8 bases are shared with TRBD1. The germline V gene has CDR1 MNHNS and CDR2 SASEGT. The CDR3 runs to 15 residues. V trimming: 4 bases; J trimming: 3 bases; junction bases outside the gene matches: 7. The CDR3, as DNA: TGTGCCAGCAGTGCGAAACAGGGGGTCGACACTGAAGCTTTCTTT. Translated: CASSAKQGVDTEAFF.

The chain employs TRBV27 and TRBJ1-5; D is uncertain. V gave up 9 bases and J gave up 4 bases, with 10 bases separating them. Germline V CDR1 and CDR2: MNHEY, SMNVEV (reference sequence). This CDR3 is 12 amino acids long. The CDR3, as DNA: TGTGCCAGAACATGGGAGAATCAGCCCCAGCATTTT. This gives the protein CARTWENQPQHF.

The rearrangement uses TRBV7-3 and TRBJ2-7; 12 bases are a match to TRBD2. Germline V lookup: CDR1 SGHTA, CDR2 FQGTGA. J lost 1 base, V lost 6 bases, and 4 bases had no gene match. The CDR3 is made up of 15 amino acids. The CDR3 loop reads CASSLLAGGSYEQYF. CDR3 in DNA: TGTGCCAGCAGTTTACTAGCGGGGGGATCCTACGAGCAGTACTTC.

This clone was picked up a small number of times. The chain joins TRBV7-9 to TRBJ1-2; 10 bases are shared with TRBD1. CDR3 length equals 16 residues. V gave up 5 bases and J gave up 4 bases; unmatched junction bases: 10. Looked up from germline, CDR1 is SEHNR and CDR2 is FQNEAQ (reference sequence). CDR3 in amino acids: CASSPYGTGAPYGYTF. In nucleotides, the CDR3 is TGTGCCAGCAGCCCATACGGGACAGGGGCACCCTATGGCTACACCTTC.

The sample holds a few counts of this clone. This chain joins TRBV5-1 and TRBJ2-5; the match to TRBD1 covers 9 bases. With 7 bases clipped from V and 5 bases from J, the junction kept 12 bases outside the gene matches. The CDR3 runs to 15 residues. Germline V gives CDR1 SGHRS, CDR2 YFSETQ. CDR3 amino acids: CASSGQGVAGETQYF. The CDR3 DNA reads TGCGCCAGCTCGGGACAGGGTGTTGCAGGCGAGACCCAGTACTTC. Full variable domain (outside the CDR3, taken from reference TRBV5-1 and TRBJ2-5): KAGVTQTPRYLIKTRGQQVTLSCSPISGHRSVSWYQQTPGQGLQFLFEYFSETQRNKGNFPGRFSGRQFSNSRSEMNVSTLELGDSALYLCASSGQGVAGETQYFGPGTRLLVL.

CDR3 bases: TGCGCCAGCAGCCTAGGAAGGACAGCGCTCTACGAGCAGTACTTC. This encodes CASSLGRTALYEQYF. V is TRBV4-1 and J is TRBJ2-7; D might be TRBD1 (6 bases). V was clipped by 4 bases and J by 3 bases, with 16 bases between them. CDR3 length: 15 amino acids. CDR1 and CDR2 from the germline V gene are MGHRA and YSYEKL.

Turning to this clone: Its ends do not fully match the called genes, so a read error is possible. J is TRBJ2-7 and V is TRBV7-9; TRBD2 matches at 10 bases. This CDR3 comprises 12 residues. Germline lookup yields CDR1 SEHNR and CDR2 FQNEAQ (reference sequence). CDR3 protein: CSSSFRAGGPHF. In DNA form, the CDR3 reads TGTTCCAGCAGCTTTAGAGCGGGAGGGCCTCACTTC.

The chain carries TRBV20-1 and TRBJ2-3; tentative D call: TRBD1 (5 bases). Germline V gene sequence: CDR1 DFQATT, CDR2 SNEGSKA (reference sequence). There are 11 residues in the CDR3. The V gene lost 0 bases and the J gene lost 11 bases, with 9 bases spanning the gap. DNA of the CDR3: TGCAGTGCTAGAGACGGAAGGGGGCAGTATTTT. As protein: CSARDGRGQYF.

For this clone: This specimen includes other DNA sequences encoding the same CDR3. The rearrangement joins TRBV19 to TRBJ1-5; D possibly corresponds to TRBD1 (5 bases). The germline V and J ends were trimmed by 2 bases and 2 bases, with 7 bases remaining between them. The germline gives CDR1 LNHDA, CDR2 SQIVND (reference sequence). There are 14 residues in the CDR3. CDR3 nucleotide sequence: TGTGCCAGTAGTATAACGGGGGGCAATCAGCCCCAGCATTTT. Residues: CASSITGGNQPQHF.

This clone came up a few times. The CDR3 loop reads CASSVDRVRHEQYF. As DNA, the CDR3 is TGTGCCAGCAGTGTAGACAGGGTCCGCCACGAGCAGTACTTC. This chain uses TRBV27 with TRBJ2-7; 7 nucleotides match TRBD1. The CDR3 has 14 residues. Germline CDR1 MNHEY, CDR2 SMNVEV (reference sequence). Unmatched junction bases numbered 9, after V lost 5 bases and J lost 5 bases.

The chain uses TRBV2 and TRBJ2-1; perhaps TRBD2 as D (6 bases). The CDR3 has 13 residues. In germline, CDR1 is SNHLY, CDR2 FYNNEI. V lost 8 bases, J lost 0 bases, and 8 bases lay in between. CDR3 loop: CASGTHSYNEQFF. Written as DNA, the CDR3 is TGTGCCAGCGGGACTCACTCCTACAATGAGCAGTTCTTC.

This clone has more than one count but fewer than ten. V usage is TRBV15 and J usage is TRBJ2-1, with 10 positions matching TRBD1. Per germline, CDR1 LNHNV and CDR2 YYDKDF (reference sequence). The CDR3 has 15 amino acids. V lost 3 bases, J lost 9 bases, and 8 bases stayed unmatched. As DNA, the CDR3 is TGTGCCACCAGCAGCCGGGACAGGGGAAAGGGTGAGCAGTTCTTC. It specifies CATSSRDRGKGEQFF. The full variable domain, with the rest looked up from reference TRBV15 and TRBJ2-1, is DAMVIQNPRYQVTQFGKPVTLSCSQTLNHNVMYWYQQKSSQAPKLLFHYYDKDFNNEADTPDNFQSRRPNTSFCFLDIRSPGLGDTAMYLCATSSRDRGKGEQFFGPGTRLTVL.

The chain couples TRBV9 to TRBJ2-5, with 11 bases aligning to TRBD2. Germline CDR1 and CDR2: SGDLS and YYNGEE. The CDR3 is 15 amino acids. Losses at the gene ends were 4 bases for V and 1 base for J; bases not matched to a gene: 3. Written as DNA, the CDR3 is TGTGCCAGCAGCCGGACTAGCGGGCTCCAAGAGACCCAGTACTTC. It codes for CASSRTSGLQETQYF.

The V and J genes are TRBV5-6 and TRBJ2-1, with TRBD2 identical over 7 bases. The V gene end was trimmed by 2 bases and the J gene end by 0 bases; junction bases not matched to a gene: 2. CDR3 length: 15 residues. Germline lookup yields CDR1 SGHDT and CDR2 YYEEEE. The DNA of the CDR3 is TGTGCCAGCAGCTTTAGCGGGCCCTCCTACAATGAGCAGTTCTTC. This codes for CASSFSGPSYNEQFF.

This chain links TRBV6-5 with TRBJ2-6, with D possibly TRBD1 on 6 matching bases. Germline assignment: CDR1 MNHEY and CDR2 SVGAGI. V was shortened by 6 bases and J by 2 bases, with 11 bases between the two germline ends. CDR3 length: 15 residues. The CDR3 here is CASRKQGPGANVLTF. The CDR3 nucleotides read TGTGCCAGCAGAAAACAGGGACCTGGGGCCAACGTCCTGACTTTC.

This clone came up a few times. The gene calls are TRBV29-1 and TRBJ1-2, with TRBD1 identical over 7 bases. Per germline, CDR1 SQVTM and CDR2 ANQGSEA. Trimming at V came to 4 bases and at J to 8 bases, leaving 10 bases not matched to a gene. The CDR3 sequence is 13 residues long. The CDR3 region is CSVGLRQGGGYTF. The CDR3 nucleotides are TGCAGCGTTGGCCTTAGACAGGGCGGGGGCTACACCTTC.

J is TRBJ1-5 and V is TRBV6-1, with TRBD1 matching over 10 bases. The CDR3 runs to 15 residues. V dropped 6 bases and J dropped 5; count of bases not matched to a gene: 7. Germline CDR1 and CDR2: MNHNS and SASEGT. DNA of the CDR3: TGTGCCAGCAGCCCGAGGGACAGGGGAGATCAGCCCCAGCATTTT. It encodes CASSPRDRGDQPQHF.